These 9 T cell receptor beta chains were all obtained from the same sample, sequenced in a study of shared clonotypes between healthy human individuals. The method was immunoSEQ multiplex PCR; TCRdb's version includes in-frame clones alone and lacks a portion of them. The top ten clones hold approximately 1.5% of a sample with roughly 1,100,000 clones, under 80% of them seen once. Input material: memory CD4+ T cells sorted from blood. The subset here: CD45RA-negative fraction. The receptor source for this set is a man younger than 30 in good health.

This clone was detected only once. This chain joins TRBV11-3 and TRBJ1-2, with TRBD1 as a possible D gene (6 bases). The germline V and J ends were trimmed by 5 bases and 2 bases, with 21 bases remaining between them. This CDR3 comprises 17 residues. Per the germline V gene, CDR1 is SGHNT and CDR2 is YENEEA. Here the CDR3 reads CASSLDRRGARNYGYTF. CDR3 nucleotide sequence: TGTGCCAGCAGCCTTGACCGGCGGGGGGCTCGGAACTATGGCTACACCTTC.

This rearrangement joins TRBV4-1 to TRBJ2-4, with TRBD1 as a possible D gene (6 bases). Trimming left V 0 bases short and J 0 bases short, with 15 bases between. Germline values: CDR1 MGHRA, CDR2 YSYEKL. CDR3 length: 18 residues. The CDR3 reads CASSQDGGGGQAKNIQYF. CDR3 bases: TGCGCCAGCAGCCAAGATGGGGGCGGCGGGCAAGCCAAAAACATTCAGTACTTC.

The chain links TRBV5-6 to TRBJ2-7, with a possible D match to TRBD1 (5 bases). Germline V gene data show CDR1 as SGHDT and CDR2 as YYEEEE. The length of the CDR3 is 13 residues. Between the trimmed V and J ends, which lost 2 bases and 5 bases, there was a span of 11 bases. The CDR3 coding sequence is TGTGCCAGCAGCTTAGGTCAGGGCCACGAGCAGTACTTC. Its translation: CASSLGQGHEQYF. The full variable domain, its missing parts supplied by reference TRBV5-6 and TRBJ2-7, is DAGVTQSPTHLIKTRGQQVTLRCSPKSGHDTVSWYQQALGQGPQFIFQYYEEEERQRGNFPDRFSGHQFPNYSSELNVNALLLGDSALYLCASSLGQGHEQYFGPGTRLTVT.

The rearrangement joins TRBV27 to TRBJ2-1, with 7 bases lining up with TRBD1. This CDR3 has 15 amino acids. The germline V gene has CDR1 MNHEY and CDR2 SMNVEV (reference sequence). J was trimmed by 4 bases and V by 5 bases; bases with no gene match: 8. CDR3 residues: CASSRPGQRYNEQFF. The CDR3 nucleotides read TGTGCCAGCAGTCGTCCGGGACAGCGGTACAATGAGCAGTTCTTC.

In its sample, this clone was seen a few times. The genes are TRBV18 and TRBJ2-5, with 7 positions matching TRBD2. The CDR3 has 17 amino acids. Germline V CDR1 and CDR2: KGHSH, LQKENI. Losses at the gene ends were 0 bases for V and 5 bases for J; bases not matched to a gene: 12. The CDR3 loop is CASSPPPAGAHRETQYF. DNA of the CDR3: TGTGCCAGCTCACCACCGCCTGCGGGAGCGCATCGGGAGACCCAGTACTTC. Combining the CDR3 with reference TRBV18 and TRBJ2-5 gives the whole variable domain NAGVMQNPRHLVRRRGQEARLRCSPMKGHSHVYWYRQLPEEGLKFMVYLQKENIIDESGMPKERFSAEFPKEGPSILRIQQVVRGDSAAYFCASSPPPAGAHRETQYFGPGTRLLVL.

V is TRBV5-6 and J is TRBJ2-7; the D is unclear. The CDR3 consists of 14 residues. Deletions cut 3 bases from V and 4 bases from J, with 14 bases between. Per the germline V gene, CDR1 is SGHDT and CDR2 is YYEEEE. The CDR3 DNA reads TGTGCCAGCAGCTCGCCACCCAGCTCATACGAGCAGTACTTC. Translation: CASSSPPSSYEQYF.

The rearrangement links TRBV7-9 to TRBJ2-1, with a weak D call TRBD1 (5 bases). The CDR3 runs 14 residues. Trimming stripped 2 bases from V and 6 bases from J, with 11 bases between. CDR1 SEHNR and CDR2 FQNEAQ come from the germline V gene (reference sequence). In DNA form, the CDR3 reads TGTGCCAGCAGCTTACAGGGATGGGCCAATGAGCAGTTCTTC. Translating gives CASSLQGWANEQFF.

This chain's CDR3 is CASSPPGLAGSGTQYF. The CDR3 coding sequence is TGTGCCAGCTCACCACCGGGACTAGCGGGGAGTGGGACCCAGTACTTC. V gene TRBV18 combines with J gene TRBJ2-5, with TRBD2 matching over 13 bases. CDR3 length: 16 residues. Germline values: CDR1 KGHSH, CDR2 LQKENI. V shed 0 bases, J shed 7 bases, and the junction held 5 bases outside the gene matches.

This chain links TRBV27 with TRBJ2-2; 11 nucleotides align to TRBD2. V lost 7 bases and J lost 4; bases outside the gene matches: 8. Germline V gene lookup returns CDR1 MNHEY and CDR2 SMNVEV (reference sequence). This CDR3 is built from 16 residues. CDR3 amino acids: CASTTLLAGGTGELFF. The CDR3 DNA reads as TGTGCCAGCACGACCCTGCTAGCGGGAGGCACCGGGGAGCTGTTTTTT.